This entry lists 19 T cell receptor beta chains sequenced from one sample in a study of blood T cell repertoires in COVID-19. TCRdb keeps only in-frame clones here, not all; method: immunoSEQ multiplex PCR. Among 200,000 to 250,000 clones listed, about 90% were seen once. Sequences were obtained from peripheral blood. The receptors shown here come from a woman aged 60-70 years with acute or convalescent COVID-19.

The chain has TRBV19 and TRBJ2-1; D is perhaps TRBD1 (6 bases). Germline CDR1 reads LNHDA; CDR2 reads SQIVND (reference sequence). V dropped 2 bases and J dropped 4 bases, with 12 bases sitting between them. The CDR3 runs 15 residues. The CDR3 nucleotides are TGTGCCAGTAGTATACAGGGGACACTATACAATGAGCAGTTCTTC. Protein: CASSIQGTLYNEQFF. The variable domain in full, with the rest retrieved from reference TRBV19 and TRBJ2-1, is DGGITQSPKYLFRKEGQNVTLSCEQNLNHDAMYWYRQDPGQGLRLIYYSQIVNDFQKGDIAEGYSVSREKKESFPLTVTSAQKNPTAFYLCASSIQGTLYNEQFFGPGTRLTVL.

This chain joins TRBV30 and TRBJ2-1; 8 bases align to TRBD2. V lost 6 bases and J lost 8; bases outside the gene matches: 12. This CDR3 comprises 14 residues. CDR1 and CDR2 from the germline V gene are GTSNPN and SVGIG (reference sequence). The CDR3 loop is CACNPGTSQDEQFF. The CDR3 DNA sequence: TGTGCCTGTAATCCCGGGACTAGTCAGGATGAGCAGTTCTTC.

This sequence joins TRBV13 and TRBJ2-7, with D possibly matching TRBD2 (6 bases). CDR1 PRHDT and CDR2 FYEKMQ come from the germline V gene (reference sequence). V lost 0 bases to trimming and J lost 0 bases, with 12 bases between them. There are 16 residues in the CDR3. Here the CDR3 DNA reads TGTGCCAGCAGCTTAGGGCGGGGAATTTTCTCCTACGAGCAGTACTTC. Protein: CASSLGRGIFSYEQYF.

This clone was seen once. The chain employs TRBV29-1 and TRBJ1-1; D is uncertain. Germline values: CDR1 SQVTM, CDR2 ANQGSEA. The V and J ends lost 7 bases and 1 base respectively, with 10 bases between them. The CDR3 has 12 amino acids. The CDR3 region is CSAGSGNTEAFF. DNA of the CDR3: TGCAGCGCGGGCTCGGGGAACACTGAAGCTTTCTTT.

The chain uses TRBV15 and TRBJ2-5; 8 bases are a match to TRBD2. The germline V gene encodes CDR1 LNHNV and CDR2 YYDKDF (reference sequence). The trim removed 0 bases at V and 1 base at J, leaving 4 bases unmatched. The CDR3 runs 16 residues. The CDR3 reads CATSRERTSSQETQYF. As DNA, the CDR3 is TGTGCCACCAGCAGAGAGCGGACTAGCTCCCAAGAGACCCAGTACTTC.

As for this clone: Germline and junction disagree at one end, which may indicate a read error. The chain recombines TRBV11-1 with TRBJ2-1; a possible D gene is TRBD1 (6 bases). The CDR3 consists of 14 residues. Germline CDR1 SGHAT, CDR2 FQDESV (reference sequence). The CDR3 DNA reads as TGTGCCAGCAACTTAGGACAGCGCTACAATGAGCAGTTCTTC. Amino acids: CASNLGQRYNEQFF.

The chain uses TRBV28 and TRBJ1-1; 9 bases align to TRBD1. Germline V gene data show CDR1 as MDHEN and CDR2 as SYDVKM. This CDR3 has 12 amino acids. The junction had 6 bases not matched to a gene; V was cut back by 5 bases and J by 11 bases. DNA of the CDR3: TGTGCCAGCAGTCCGACAGGGGGTTGGGCTTTCTTT. Amino acids: CASSPTGGWAFF.

This clone was counted only a few times. V gene TRBV5-4 combines with J gene TRBJ2-1; D is ambiguous. The CDR3 has 12 residues. The germline V gene encodes CDR1 SGHNT and CDR2 YYREEE (reference sequence). Deletions cut 3 bases from V and 5 bases from J, with 6 bases between. The CDR3 nucleotides read TGTGCCAGCAGCTCCCCCAACAATGAGCAGTTCTTC. Amino acid sequence: CASSSPNNEQFF.

This clone was recorded only once. V is TRBV6-5 and J is TRBJ2-1, with 10 bases fitting TRBD2. From germline, CDR1 is MNHEY and CDR2 SVGAGI. The CDR3 covers 16 residues. After removal of 4 bases from V and 5 bases from J, the junction contained 8 bases not matched to a gene. In DNA, the CDR3 is TGTGCCAGCAGTTCCCTAGCGGGAGCCTTGGACAATGAGCAGTTCTTC. Translation: CASSSLAGALDNEQFF.

The gene calls are TRBV5-1 and TRBJ2-7, with D possibly TRBD1 on 5 matching bases. V dropped 0 bases and J dropped 6 bases, with 13 bases sitting between them. This CDR3 is 14 amino acids long. CDR1 and CDR2 from the germline V gene are SGHRS and YFSETQ. The CDR3 DNA reads TGCGCCAGCAGCTTGGTGGACACGGTGAGCGAGCAGTACTTC. This codes for CASSLVDTVSEQYF.

This clone is a singleton in its sample. The rearrangement links TRBV6-2 or TRBV6-3 to TRBJ1-5; D gene unclear. CDR1 and CDR2 from the germline V gene are MNHEY and SVGEGT. Between the trimmed V and J ends, which lost 3 bases and 6 bases, there was a span of 12 bases. The CDR3 consists of 14 residues. As DNA, the CDR3 is TGTGCCAGCAGTTATCCCCCAGCGGGTCAGCCCCAGCATTTT. It encodes CASSYPPAGQPQHF.

The table lists this clone with a count of one. V usage is TRBV6-5 and J usage is TRBJ1-2; 7 bases agree with TRBD1. V gave up 8 bases and J gave up 6 bases; unmatched junction bases: 6. Germline V CDR1 and CDR2: MNHEY, SVGAGI. The CDR3 has 12 residues. CDR3 residues: CASARGDNGYTF. The CDR3 region has the DNA TGTGCCAGCGCCAGGGGGGATAATGGCTACACCTTC.

The chain has TRBV5-1 and TRBJ1-2; TRBD1 is a possible D gene (5 bases). The V and J ends lost 5 bases and 4 bases respectively, with 9 bases between them. Germline CDR1 SGHRS, CDR2 YFSETQ. The CDR3 loop spans 12 amino acids. The CDR3, as DNA: TGCGCCAGCAGGTTAGACAGCTATGGCTACACCTTC. This sequence encodes CASRLDSYGYTF.

This clone was counted once. The chain recombines TRBV10-1 with TRBJ1-2, with 11 bases that match TRBD1. CDR3 length equals 15 residues. Looked up from germline, CDR1 is WNHNN and CDR2 is SYGVQD (reference sequence). Trimming cost V 5 bases and J 7 bases; bases outside gene matches: 9. The CDR3 loop is CASSSGDRGSRGYTF. In DNA form, the CDR3 reads TGCGCCAGCAGTTCTGGGGACAGGGGGTCTCGTGGCTACACCTTC.

In DNA form, the CDR3 reads TGTGCCAGCAGCCGAGAACAGGGGTTCGGTCAGCCCCAGCATTTT. Its translation is CASSREQGFGQPQHF. The V call is TRBV4-2, the J call TRBJ1-5, with 7 nucleotides matching TRBD1. The CDR3 runs 15 residues. CDR1 is LGHNA and CDR2 is YNFKEQ in the germline V gene. Unmatched junction bases numbered 9, after V lost 4 bases and J lost 6 bases.

The rearrangement joins TRBV19 to TRBJ2-3; possibly TRBD2 for D (7 bases). Deletions cut 3 bases from V and 5 bases from J, with 12 bases between. The CDR3 length is 14 residues. Germline V lookup: CDR1 LNHDA, CDR2 SQIVND (reference sequence). The CDR3, as DNA: TGTGCCAGTAGTATGAACGGGGGGCTAGATACGCAGTATTTT. As protein: CASSMNGGLDTQYF.

The rearrangement links TRBV10-1 to TRBJ2-5; TRBD1 matches at 7 bases. The J segment lost 3 bases and the V segment lost 5 bases, leaving 3 bases of the junction unmatched. From germline, CDR1 is WNHNN and CDR2 SYGVQD (reference sequence). There are 13 residues in the CDR3. CDR3 in DNA: TGCGCCAGCAGTCGACAGGGTGAAGAGACCCAGTACTTC. Translated, it gives CASSRQGEETQYF.

This clone was seen only once. The V gene is TRBV27, the J gene TRBJ2-7, with TRBD1 matching 10 bases. With V trimmed by 6 bases and J by 6 bases, 5 bases remained unmatched. CDR3 size: 13 residues. Germline assignment: CDR1 MNHEY and CDR2 SMNVEV (reference sequence). The CDR3 DNA follows: TGTGCCAGCAGACGGACAGGGGGAAGCGAGCAGTACTTC. Residues: CASRRTGGSEQYF.

This chain uses TRBV30 with TRBJ2-5; D unclear. The CDR3 length is 13 residues. Per germline, CDR1 GTSNPN and CDR2 SVGIG (reference sequence). V was trimmed by 2 bases and J by 0 bases, leaving 7 bases between them. As DNA, the CDR3 is TGTGCCTGGAGTCCAGGCAACCAAGAGACCCAGTACTTC. Encoded protein: CAWSPGNQETQYF.